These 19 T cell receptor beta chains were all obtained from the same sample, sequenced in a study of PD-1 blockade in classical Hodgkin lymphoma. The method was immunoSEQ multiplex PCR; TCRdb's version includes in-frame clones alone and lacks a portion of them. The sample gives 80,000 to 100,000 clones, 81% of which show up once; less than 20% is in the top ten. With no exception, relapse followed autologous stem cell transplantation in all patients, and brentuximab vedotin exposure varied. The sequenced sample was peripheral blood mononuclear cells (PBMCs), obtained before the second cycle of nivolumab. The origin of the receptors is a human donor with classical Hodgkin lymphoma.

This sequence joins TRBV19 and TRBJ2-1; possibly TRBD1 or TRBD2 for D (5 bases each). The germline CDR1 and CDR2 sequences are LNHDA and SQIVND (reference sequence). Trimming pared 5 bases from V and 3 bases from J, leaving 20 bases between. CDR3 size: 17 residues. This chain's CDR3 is CASSRENRDGYYNEQFF. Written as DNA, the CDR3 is TGTGCCAGTAGTCGTGAAAACCGGGACGGCTACTACAATGAGCAGTTCTTC.

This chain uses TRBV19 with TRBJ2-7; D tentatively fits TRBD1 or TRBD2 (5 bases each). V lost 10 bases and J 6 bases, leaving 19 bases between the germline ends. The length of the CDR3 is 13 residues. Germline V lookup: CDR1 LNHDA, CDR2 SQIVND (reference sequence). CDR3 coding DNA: TGTGCCACTTCCGGGACGAGGGCATTCGAGCAGTACTTC. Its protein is CATSGTRAFEQYF.

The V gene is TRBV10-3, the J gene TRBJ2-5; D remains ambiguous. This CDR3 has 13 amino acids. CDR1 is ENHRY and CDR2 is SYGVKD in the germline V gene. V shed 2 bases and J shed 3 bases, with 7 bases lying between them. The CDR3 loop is CAISERTEETQYF. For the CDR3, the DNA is TGTGCCATCAGTGAGAGGACGGAAGAGACCCAGTACTTC.

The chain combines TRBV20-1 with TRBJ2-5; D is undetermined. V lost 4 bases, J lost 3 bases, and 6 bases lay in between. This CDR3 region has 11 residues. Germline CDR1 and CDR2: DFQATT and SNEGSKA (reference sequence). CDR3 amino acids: CSATPKETQYF. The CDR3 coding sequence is TGCAGTGCTACCCCTAAAGAGACCCAGTACTTC.

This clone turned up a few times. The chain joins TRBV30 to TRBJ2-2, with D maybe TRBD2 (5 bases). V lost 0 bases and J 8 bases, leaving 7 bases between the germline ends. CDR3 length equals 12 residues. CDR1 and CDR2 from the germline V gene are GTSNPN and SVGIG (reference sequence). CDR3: CAWSVPGGELFF. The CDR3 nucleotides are TGTGCCTGGAGTGTACCGGGAGGGGAGCTGTTTTTT.

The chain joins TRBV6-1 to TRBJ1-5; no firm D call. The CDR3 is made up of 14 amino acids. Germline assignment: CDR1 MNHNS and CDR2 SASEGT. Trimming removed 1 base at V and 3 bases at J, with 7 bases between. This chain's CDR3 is CASSEGRYNQPQHF. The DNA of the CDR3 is TGTGCCAGCAGTGAAGGTCGGTACAATCAGCCCCAGCATTTT.

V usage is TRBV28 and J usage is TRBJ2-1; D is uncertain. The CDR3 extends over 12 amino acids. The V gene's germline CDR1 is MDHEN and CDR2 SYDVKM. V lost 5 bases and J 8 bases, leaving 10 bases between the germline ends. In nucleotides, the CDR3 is TGTGCCAGCAGTCCGCCCCGGGATGAGCAGTTCTTC. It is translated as CASSPPRDEQFF.

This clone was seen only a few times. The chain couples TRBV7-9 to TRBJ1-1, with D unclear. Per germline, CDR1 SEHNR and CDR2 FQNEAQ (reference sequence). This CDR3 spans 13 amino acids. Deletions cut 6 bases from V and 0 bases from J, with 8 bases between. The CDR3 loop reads CASRTRVNTEAFF. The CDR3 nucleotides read TGTGCCAGCAGAACCAGAGTGAACACTGAAGCTTTCTTT. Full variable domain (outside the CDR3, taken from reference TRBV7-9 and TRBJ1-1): DTGVSQNPRHKITKRGQNVTFRCDPISEHNRLYWYRQTLGQGPEFLTYFQNEAQLEKSRLLSDRFSAERPKGSFSTLEIQRTEQGDSAMYLCASRTRVNTEAFFGQGTRLTVV.

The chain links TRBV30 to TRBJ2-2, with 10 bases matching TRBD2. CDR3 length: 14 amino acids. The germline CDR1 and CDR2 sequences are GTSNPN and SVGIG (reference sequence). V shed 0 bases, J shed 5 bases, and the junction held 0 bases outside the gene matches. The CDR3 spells CAWSVAGGTGELFF. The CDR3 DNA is TGTGCCTGGAGTGTAGCGGGAGGGACCGGGGAGCTGTTTTTT.

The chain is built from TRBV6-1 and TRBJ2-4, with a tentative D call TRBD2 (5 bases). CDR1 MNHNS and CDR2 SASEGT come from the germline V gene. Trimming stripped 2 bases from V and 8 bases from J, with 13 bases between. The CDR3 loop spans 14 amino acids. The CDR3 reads CASSESGIGHIQYF. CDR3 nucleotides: TGTGCCAGCAGTGAATCGGGAATTGGACACATTCAGTACTTC.

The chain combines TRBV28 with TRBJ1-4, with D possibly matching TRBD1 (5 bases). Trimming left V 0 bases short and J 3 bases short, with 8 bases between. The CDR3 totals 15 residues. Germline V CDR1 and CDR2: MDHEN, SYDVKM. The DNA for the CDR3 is TGTGCCAGCAGTTTATGGGCGGGACCTAATGAAAAACTGTTTTTT. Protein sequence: CASSLWAGPNEKLFF.

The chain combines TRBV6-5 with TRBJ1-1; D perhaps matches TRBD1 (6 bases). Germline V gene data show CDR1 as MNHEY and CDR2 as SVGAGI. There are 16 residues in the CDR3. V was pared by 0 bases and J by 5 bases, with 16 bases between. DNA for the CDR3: TGTGCCAGCAGTTACTCGCCCCCAGGGGCGGGGACTGAAGCTTTCTTT. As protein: CASSYSPPGAGTEAFF.

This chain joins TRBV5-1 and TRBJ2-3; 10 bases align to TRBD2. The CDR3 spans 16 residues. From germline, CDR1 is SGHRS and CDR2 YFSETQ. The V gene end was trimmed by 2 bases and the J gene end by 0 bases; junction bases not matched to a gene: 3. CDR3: CASSLETSGSTDTQYF. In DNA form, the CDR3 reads TGCGCCAGCAGCTTAGAGACTAGCGGGAGCACAGATACGCAGTATTTT.

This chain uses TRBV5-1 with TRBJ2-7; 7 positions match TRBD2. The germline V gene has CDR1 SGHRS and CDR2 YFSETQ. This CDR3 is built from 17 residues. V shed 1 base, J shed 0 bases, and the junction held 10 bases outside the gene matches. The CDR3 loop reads CASSLRWRGYSSYEQYF. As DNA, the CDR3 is TGCGCCAGCAGCTTGAGATGGCGGGGGTATAGCTCCTACGAGCAGTACTTC.

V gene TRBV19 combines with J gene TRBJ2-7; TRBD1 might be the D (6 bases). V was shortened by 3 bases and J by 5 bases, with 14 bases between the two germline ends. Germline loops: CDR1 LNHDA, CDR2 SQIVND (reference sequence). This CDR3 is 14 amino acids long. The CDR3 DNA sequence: TGTGCCAGTAGTATCCGAACCAACAGGGACGAGCAGTACTTC. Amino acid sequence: CASSIRTNRDEQYF. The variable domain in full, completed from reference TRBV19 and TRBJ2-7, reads DGGITQSPKYLFRKEGQNVTLSCEQNLNHDAMYWYRQDPGQGLRLIYYSQIVNDFQKGDIAEGYSVSREKKESFPLTVTSAQKNPTAFYLCASSIRTNRDEQYFGPGTRLTVT.

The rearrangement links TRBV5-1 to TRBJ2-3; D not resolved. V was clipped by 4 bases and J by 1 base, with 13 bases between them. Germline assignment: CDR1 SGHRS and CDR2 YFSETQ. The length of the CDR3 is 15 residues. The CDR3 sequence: CASSPRPLGTDTQYF. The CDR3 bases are TGCGCCAGCAGCCCGAGACCCCTCGGCACAGATACGCAGTATTTT.

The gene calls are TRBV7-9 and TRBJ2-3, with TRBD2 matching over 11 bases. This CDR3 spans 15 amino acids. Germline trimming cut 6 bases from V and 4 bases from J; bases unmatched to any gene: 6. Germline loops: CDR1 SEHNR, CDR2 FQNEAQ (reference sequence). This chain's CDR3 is CASSDPGLAADTQYF. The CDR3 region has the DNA TGTGCCAGCAGTGACCCGGGACTAGCGGCAGATACGCAGTATTTT.

CDR3 DNA: TGTGCCAGCAGCGTAGTACCTAGCGGGAAAGAGACCCAGTACTTC. Translating it yields CASSVVPSGKETQYF. V usage is TRBV9 and J usage is TRBJ2-5; TRBD2 aligns across 9 bases. There are 15 residues in the CDR3. Trimming at V came to 0 bases and at J to 3 bases, leaving 3 bases not matched to a gene. Germline-derived CDR1 and CDR2 are SGDLS and YYNGEE.

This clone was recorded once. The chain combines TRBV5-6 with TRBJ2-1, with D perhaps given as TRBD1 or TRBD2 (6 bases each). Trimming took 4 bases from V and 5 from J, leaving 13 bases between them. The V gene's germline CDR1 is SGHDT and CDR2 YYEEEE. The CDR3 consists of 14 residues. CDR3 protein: CASSRWGADNEQFF. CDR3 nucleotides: TGTGCCAGCAGCCGGTGGGGGGCGGACAATGAGCAGTTCTTC.